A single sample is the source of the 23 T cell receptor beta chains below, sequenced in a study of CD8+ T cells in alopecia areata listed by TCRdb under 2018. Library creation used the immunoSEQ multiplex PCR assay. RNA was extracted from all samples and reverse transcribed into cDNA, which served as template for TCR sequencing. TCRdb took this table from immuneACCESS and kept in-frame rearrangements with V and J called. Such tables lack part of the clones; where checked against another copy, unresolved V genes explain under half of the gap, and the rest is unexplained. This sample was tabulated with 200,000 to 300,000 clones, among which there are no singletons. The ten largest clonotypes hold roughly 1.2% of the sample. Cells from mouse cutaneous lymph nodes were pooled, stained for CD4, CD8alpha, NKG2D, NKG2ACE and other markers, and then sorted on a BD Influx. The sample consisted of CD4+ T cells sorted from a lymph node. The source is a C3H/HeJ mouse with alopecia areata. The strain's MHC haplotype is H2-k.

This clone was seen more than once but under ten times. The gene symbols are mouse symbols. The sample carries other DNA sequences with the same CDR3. The CDR3 loop reads CASSSPGQNYAEQFF. Incomplete CDR3 DNA: TGTGCTAGCAGTTCACCGGGACAAAACTATGCT. V is TRBV29 and J is TRBJ2-1; weak D call: TRBD1 (6 bases). The read terminates 4 residues ahead of where the CDR3 ends, so the germline J gene completes it. This CDR3 contains 15 residues. Trimming left V 4 bases short and J 1 base short, with 11 bases between. Germline CDR1 is MSHET and CDR2 is SYDVDS.

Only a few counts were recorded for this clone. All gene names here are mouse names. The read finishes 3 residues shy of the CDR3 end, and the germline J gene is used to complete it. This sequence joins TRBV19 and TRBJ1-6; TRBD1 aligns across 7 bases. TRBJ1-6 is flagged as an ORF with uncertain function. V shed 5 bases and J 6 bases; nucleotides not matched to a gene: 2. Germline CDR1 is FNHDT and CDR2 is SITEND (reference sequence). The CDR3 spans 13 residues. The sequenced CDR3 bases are TGTGCCAGCAGGCGACAGGGTAATTCGCCC. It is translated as CASRRQGNSP. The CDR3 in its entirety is CASRRQGNSPLYF.

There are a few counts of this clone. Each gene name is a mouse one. CDR3 residues: CASSISGTTNTGQLYF. The CDR3 bases that were read are TGTGCCAGCAGTATAAGCGGGACAACAAACACCGGG. V usage is TRBV19 and J usage is TRBJ2-2, with D possibly being TRBD1 (6 bases). The CDR3 is cut off 4 residues early in the read; its end comes from the germline J gene. Trimming left V 1 base short and J 0 bases short, with 10 bases between. The CDR3 extends over 16 amino acids. Germline CDR1 reads FNHDT; CDR2 reads SITEND (reference sequence).

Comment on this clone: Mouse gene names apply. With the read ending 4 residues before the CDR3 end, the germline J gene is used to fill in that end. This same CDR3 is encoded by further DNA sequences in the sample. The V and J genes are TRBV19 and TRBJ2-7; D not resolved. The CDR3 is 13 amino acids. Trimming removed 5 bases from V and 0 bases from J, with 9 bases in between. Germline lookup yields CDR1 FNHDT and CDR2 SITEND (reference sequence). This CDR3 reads CASRDKSSYEQYF. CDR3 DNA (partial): TGTGCCAGCAGAGACAAGAGCTCCTAT.

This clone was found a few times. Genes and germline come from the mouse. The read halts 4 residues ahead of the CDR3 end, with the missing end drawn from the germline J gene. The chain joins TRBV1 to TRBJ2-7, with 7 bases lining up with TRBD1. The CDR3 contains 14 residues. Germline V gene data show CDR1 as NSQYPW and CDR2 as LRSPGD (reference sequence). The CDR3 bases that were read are TGCACCTGCAGTGCAGACCCCGACAGGGAT. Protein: CTCSADPDRD. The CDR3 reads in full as CTCSADPDRDEQYF.

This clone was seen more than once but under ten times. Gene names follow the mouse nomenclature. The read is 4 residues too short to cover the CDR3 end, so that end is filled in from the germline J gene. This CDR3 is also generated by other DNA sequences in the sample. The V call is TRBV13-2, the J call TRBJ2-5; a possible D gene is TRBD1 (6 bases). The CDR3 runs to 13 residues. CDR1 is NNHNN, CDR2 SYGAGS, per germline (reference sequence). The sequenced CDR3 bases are TGTGCCAGCGGTCCGGGACAAAAAGAC. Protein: CASGPGQKD. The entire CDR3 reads CASGPGQKDTQYF.

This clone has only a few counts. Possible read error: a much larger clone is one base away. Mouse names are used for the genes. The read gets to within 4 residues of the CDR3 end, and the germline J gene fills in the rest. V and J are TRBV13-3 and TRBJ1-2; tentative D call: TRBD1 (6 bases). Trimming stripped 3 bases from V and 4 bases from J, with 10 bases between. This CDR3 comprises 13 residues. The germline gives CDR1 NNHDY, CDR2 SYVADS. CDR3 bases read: TGTGCCAGCAGTGCCACAGGGAGCTCC. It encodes CASSATGSS. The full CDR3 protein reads CASSATGSSDYTF.

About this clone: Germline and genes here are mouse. The sequenced part of the CDR3 DNA is TGTGCCAGCAGTATAGAGGCAGGGGGCTAT. It yields the protein CASSIEAGGY. The full CDR3 protein is CASSIEAGGYEQYF. The rearrangement joins TRBV19 to TRBJ2-7; 7 nucleotides match TRBD1. The CDR3 end lies 4 residues beyond the end of the read and is filled in from the germline J gene. Germline CDR1 FNHDT, CDR2 SITEND (reference sequence). The CDR3 has 14 amino acids. V shed 0 bases, J shed 3 bases, and the junction held 3 bases outside the gene matches.

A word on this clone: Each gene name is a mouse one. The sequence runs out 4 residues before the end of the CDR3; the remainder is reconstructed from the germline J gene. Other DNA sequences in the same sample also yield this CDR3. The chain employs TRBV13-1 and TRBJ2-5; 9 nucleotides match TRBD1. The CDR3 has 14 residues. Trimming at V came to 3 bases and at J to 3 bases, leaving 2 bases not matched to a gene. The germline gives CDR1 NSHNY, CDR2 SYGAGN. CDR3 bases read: TGTGCCAGCAGTGTCGACAGGGGGCAAGAC. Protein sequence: CASSVDRGQD. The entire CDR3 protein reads CASSVDRGQDTQYF.

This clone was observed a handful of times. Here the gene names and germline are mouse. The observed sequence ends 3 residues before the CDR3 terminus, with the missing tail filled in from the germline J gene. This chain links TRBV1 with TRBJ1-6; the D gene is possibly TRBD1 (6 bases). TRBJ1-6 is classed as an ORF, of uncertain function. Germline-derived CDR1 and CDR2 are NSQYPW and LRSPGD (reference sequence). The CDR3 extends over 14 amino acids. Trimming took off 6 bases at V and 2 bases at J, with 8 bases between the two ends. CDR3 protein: CTCRQGTYNSPLYF. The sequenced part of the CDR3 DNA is TGCACCTGCAGGCAGGGGACCTATAATTCGCCC.

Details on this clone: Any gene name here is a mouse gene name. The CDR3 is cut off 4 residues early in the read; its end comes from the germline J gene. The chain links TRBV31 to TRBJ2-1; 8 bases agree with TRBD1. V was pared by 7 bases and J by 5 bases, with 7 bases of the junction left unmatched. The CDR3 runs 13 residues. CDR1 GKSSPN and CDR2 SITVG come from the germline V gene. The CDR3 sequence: CALRQGLDAEQFF. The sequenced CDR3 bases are TGTGCCTTGAGACAGGGGCTGGATGCT.

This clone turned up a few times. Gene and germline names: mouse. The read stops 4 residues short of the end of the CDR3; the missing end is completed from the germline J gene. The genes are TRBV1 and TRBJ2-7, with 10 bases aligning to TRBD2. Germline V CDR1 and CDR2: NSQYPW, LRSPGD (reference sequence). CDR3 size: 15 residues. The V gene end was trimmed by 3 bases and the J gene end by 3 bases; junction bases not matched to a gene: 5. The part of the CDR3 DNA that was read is TGCACCTGCAGTGCGGCGACTGGGGGGCACTAT. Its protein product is CTCSAATGGHY. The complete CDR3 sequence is CTCSAATGGHYEQYF.

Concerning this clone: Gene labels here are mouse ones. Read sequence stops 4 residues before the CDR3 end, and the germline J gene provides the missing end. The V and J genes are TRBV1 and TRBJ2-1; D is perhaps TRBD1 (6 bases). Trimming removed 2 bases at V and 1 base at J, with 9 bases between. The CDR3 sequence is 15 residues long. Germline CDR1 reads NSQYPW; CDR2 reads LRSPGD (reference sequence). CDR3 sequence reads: CTCSAPDRNYAEQFF. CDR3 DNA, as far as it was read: TGCACCTGCAGTGCACCGGACAGAAACTATGCT.

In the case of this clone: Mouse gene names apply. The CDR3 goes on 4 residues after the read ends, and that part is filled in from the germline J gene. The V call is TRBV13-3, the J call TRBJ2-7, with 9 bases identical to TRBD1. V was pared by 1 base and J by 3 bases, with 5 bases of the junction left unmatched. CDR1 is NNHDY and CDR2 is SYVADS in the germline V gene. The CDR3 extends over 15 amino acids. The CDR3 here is CASSDPGTGIYEQYF. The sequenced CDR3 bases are TGTGCCAGCAGTGATCCTGGGACAGGGATCTAT.

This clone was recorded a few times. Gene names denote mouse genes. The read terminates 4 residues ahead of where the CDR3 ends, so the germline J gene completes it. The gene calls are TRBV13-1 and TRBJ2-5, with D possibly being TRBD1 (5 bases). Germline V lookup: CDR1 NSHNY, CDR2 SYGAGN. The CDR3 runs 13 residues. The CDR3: CASSEGREDTQYF. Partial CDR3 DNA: TGTGCCAGCAGTGAAGGCAGGGAAGAC.

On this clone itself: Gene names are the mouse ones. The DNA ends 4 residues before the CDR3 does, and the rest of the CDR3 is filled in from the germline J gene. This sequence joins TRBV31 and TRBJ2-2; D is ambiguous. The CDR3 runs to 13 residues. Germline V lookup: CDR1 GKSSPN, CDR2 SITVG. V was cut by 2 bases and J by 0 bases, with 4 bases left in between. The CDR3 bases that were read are TGTGCCTGGAGTGTTGCAAACACCGGG. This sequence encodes CAWSVANTG. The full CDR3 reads CAWSVANTGQLYF.

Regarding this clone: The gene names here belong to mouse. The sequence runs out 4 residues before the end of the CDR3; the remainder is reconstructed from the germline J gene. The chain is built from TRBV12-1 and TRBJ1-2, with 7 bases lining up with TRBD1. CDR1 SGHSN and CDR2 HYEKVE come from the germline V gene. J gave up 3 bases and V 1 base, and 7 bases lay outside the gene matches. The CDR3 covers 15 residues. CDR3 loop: CASSLVTGYDSDYTF. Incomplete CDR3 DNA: TGTGCCAGCTCTCTGGTGACAGGGTACGACTCC.

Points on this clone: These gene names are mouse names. This CDR3 reads CASSHLTGAGTGQLYF. Incomplete CDR3 DNA: TGTGCCAGCAGCCATCTTACAGGGGCGGGCACCGGG. The rearrangement joins TRBV5 to TRBJ2-2, with 7 bases lining up with TRBD1. The read gets to within 4 residues of the CDR3 end, and the germline J gene fills in the rest. V lost 3 bases, J lost 4 bases, and 8 bases stayed unmatched. The CDR3 loop spans 16 amino acids. The germline gives CDR1 LGHNA, CDR2 YNLKQL (reference sequence).

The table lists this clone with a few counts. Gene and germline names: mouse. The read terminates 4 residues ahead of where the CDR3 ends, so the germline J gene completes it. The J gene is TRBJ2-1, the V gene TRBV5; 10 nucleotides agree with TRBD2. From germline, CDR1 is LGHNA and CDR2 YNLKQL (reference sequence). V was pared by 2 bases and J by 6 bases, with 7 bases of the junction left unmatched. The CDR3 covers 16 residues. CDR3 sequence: CASSQPGTGASAEQFF. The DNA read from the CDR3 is TGTGCCAGCAGCCAACCCGGGACTGGGGCCAGTGCT.

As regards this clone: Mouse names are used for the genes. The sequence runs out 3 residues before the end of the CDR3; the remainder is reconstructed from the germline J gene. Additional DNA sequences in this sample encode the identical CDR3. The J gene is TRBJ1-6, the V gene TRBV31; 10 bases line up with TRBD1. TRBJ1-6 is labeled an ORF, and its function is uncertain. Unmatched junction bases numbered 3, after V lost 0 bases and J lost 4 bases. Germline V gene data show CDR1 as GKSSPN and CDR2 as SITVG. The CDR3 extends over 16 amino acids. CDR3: CAWSLRTGGYNSPLYF. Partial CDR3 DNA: TGTGCCTGGAGTCTAAGGACAGGGGGGTATAATTCGCCC.

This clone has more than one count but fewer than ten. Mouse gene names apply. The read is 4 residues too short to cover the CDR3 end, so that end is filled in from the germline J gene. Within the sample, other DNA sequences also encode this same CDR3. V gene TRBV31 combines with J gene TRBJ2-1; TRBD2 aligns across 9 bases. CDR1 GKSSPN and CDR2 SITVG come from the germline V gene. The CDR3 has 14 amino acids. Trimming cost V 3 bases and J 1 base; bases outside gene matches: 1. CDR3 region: CAWSDWGNYAEQFF. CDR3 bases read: TGTGCCTGGAGCGACTGGGGGAACTATGCT.

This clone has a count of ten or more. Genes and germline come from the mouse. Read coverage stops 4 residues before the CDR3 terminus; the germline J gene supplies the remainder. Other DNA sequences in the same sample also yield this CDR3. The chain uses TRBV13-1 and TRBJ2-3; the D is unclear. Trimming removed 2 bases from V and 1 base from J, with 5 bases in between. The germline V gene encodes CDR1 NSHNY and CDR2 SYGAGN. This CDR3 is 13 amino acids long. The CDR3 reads CASSDQGAETLYF. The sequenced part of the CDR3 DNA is TGTGCCAGCAGTGACCAGGGTGCAGAA.

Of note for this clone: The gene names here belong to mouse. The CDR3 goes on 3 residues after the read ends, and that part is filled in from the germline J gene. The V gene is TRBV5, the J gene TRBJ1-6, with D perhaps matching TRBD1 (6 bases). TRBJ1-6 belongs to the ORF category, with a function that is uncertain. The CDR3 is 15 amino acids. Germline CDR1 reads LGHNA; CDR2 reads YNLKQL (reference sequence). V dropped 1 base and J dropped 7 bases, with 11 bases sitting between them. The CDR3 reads CASSQVTGKNSPLYF. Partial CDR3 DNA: TGTGCCAGCAGCCAAGTCACAGGGAAGAATTCGCCC.